The 10 T cell receptor beta chains listed next were all sequenced from one sample in a study of response to subunit inactivated influenza vaccine. TCRdb reprocessed the RT-PCR reads with MiXCR, giving one entry per CDR3 protein. Of approximately 170,000 distinct CDR3 sequences detected, over 13% appear once; the ten largest clones hold 20% to 30%. Material: CD8+ T cells sorted from PBMCs, obtained roughly 5 days after vaccination. These receptors were collected from a man in his forties or fifties who received an inactivated influenza vaccine.

This clonotype was detected a few times. The V call is TRBV9, the J call TRBJ2-7; weak D call: TRBD2 (6 bases). Germline values: CDR1 SGDLS, CDR2 YYNGEE. V lost 3 bases to trimming and J lost 1 base, with 17 bases between them. This CDR3 is 16 amino acids long. CDR3 loop: CASSANPSVGSYEQYF. CDR3 sequence (DNA): TGTGCCAGCAGCGCGAACCCTAGCGTAGGATCCTACGAGCAGTACTTC.

The table lists this clonotype with a few counts. The chain joins TRBV7-6 to TRBJ1-4; the D is unclear. The V end lost 3 bases, the J end lost 5 bases, and 7 bases lay between the germline ends. Germline values: CDR1 SGHVS, CDR2 FNYEAQ. The CDR3 is 13 residues long. CDR3 region: CASSLWQNEKLFF. The CDR3 bases are TGTGCCAGCAGCTTGTGGCAGAATGAAAAACTGTTTTTT.

This clonotype was seen ten or more times. V usage is TRBV28 and J usage is TRBJ2-5; 9 nucleotides align to TRBD2. With 3 bases clipped from V and 5 bases from J, the junction kept 10 bases outside the gene matches. This CDR3 has 16 residues. Germline lookup yields CDR1 MDHEN and CDR2 SYDVKM. The CDR3 DNA sequence: TGTGCCAGCAGTTTGGGTGGTAGCGGGAGACGGGAGACCCAGTACTTC. It specifies CASSLGGSGRRETQYF.

The CDR3 region is CASSQELRELDEQYF. The DNA for the CDR3 is TGTGCCAGCAGCCAAGAACTCCGGGAGTTAGACGAGCAGTACTTC. This rearrangement joins TRBV3-1 to TRBJ2-7; the D gene is possibly TRBD2 (6 bases). This CDR3 comprises 15 residues. V was trimmed by 0 bases and J by 5 bases, leaving 14 bases between them. The germline CDR1 and CDR2 sequences are LGHDT and YNNKEL (reference sequence).

This clonotype was observed many times. The V gene is TRBV28, the J gene TRBJ2-5; 9 bases are a match to TRBD1. The CDR3 has 15 amino acids. The germline V gene encodes CDR1 MDHEN and CDR2 SYDVKM. J lost 2 bases, V lost 7 bases, and 8 bases had no gene match. The CDR3 coding sequence is TGTGCCAGCAATACAGGGGGCGGTGGGCAAGAGACCCAGTACTTC. This gives the protein CASNTGGGGQETQYF.

This clonotype was detected a few times. The CDR3 spells CASRVGGRYVVETQYF. The CDR3 bases are TGCGCCAGCAGAGTCGGGGGTCGGTATGTTGTAGAGACCCAGTACTTC. The chain employs TRBV5-1 and TRBJ2-5; D perhaps matches TRBD2 (6 bases). The CDR3 contains 16 residues. Trimming left V 5 bases short and J 4 bases short, with 21 bases between. Per the germline V gene, CDR1 is SGHRS and CDR2 is YFSETQ.

The V and J genes are TRBV6-1 and TRBJ2-1; the D gene could be TRBD1 or TRBD2 (5 bases each). The CDR3 consists of 16 residues. Per the germline V gene, CDR1 is MNHNS and CDR2 is SASEGT. V was shortened by 5 bases and J by 7 bases, with 21 bases between the two germline ends. CDR3 amino acids: CASSQGPLLEWNEQFF. In DNA, the CDR3 is TGTGCCAGCAGTCAGGGACCTCTACTCGAATGGAATGAGCAGTTCTTC.

Only a few counts were recorded for this clonotype. V is TRBV28 and J is TRBJ1-2; possible D gene TRBD1, 6 bases. Per germline, CDR1 MDHEN and CDR2 SYDVKM. Trimming removed 5 bases from V and 0 bases from J, with 10 bases in between. CDR3 length: 14 amino acids. In nucleotides, the CDR3 is TGTGCCAGCAGTCGGGACAATACTAACTATGGCTACACCTTC. It specifies CASSRDNTNYGYTF.

Ten or more counts support this clonotype. The chain recombines TRBV29-1 with TRBJ1-1; D ambiguous. The CDR3 is made up of 13 amino acids. CDR1 and CDR2 from the germline V gene are SQVTM and ANQGSEA. V dropped 3 bases and J dropped 4 bases, with 12 bases sitting between them. In nucleotides, the CDR3 is TGCAGCGTTGAGGAGGGTATAGGCACTGAAGCTTTCTTT. This codes for CSVEEGIGTEAFF.

There are a few counts of this clonotype. The chain links TRBV20-1 to TRBJ2-7; TRBD2 matches at 7 bases. This CDR3 contains 16 residues. Trimming cost V 0 bases and J 4 bases; bases outside gene matches: 12. Looked up from germline, CDR1 is DFQATT and CDR2 is SNEGSKA (reference sequence). DNA of the CDR3: TGCAGTGCTAGAGATGGGGGGGGTGCCACCATTTACGAGCAGTACTTC. Translating gives CSARDGGGATIYEQYF.